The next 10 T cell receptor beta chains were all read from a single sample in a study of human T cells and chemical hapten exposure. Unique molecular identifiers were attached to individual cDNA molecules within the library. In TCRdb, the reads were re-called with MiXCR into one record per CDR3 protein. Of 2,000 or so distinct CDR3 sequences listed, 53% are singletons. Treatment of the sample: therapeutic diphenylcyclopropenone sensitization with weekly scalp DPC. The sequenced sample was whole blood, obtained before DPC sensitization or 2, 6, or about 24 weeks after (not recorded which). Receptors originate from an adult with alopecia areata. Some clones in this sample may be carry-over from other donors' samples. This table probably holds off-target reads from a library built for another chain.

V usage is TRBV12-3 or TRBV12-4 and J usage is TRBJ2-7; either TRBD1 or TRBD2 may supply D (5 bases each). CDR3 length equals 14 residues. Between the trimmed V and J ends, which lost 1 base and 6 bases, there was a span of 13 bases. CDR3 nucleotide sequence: TGTGCCAGCAGTTTAGTCGTTGTGGGGGTCGAGCAGTACTTC. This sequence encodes CASSLVVVGVEQYF.

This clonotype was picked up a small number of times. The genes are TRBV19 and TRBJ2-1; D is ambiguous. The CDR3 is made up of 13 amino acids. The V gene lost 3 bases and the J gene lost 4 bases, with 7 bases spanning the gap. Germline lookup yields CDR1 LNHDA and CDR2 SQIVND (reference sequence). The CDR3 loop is CASSITGYNEQFF. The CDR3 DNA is TGTGCCAGTAGTATTACGGGTTACAATGAGCAGTTCTTC.

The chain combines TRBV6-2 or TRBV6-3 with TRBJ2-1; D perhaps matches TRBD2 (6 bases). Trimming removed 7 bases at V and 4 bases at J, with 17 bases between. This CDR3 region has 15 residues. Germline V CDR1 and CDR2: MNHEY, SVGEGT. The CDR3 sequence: CASTHGGVAYNEQFF. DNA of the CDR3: TGTGCCAGCACCCACGGCGGGGTGGCATACAATGAGCAGTTCTTC.

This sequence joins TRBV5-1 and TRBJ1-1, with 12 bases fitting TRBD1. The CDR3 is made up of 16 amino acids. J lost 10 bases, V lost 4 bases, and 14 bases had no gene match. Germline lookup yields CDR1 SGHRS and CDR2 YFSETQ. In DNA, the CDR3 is TGCGCCAGCAGCCCCGGGACAGGGGGCGAAAGTATCGTAGCTTTCTTT. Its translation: CASSPGTGGESIVAFF.

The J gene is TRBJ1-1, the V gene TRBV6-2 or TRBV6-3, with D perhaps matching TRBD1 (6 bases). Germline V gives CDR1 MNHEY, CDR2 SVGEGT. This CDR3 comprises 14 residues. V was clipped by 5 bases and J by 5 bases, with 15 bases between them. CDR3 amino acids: CASSVGGPKTEAFF. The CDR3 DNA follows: TGTGCCAGCAGTGTCGGGGGCCCTAAGACTGAAGCTTTCTTT.

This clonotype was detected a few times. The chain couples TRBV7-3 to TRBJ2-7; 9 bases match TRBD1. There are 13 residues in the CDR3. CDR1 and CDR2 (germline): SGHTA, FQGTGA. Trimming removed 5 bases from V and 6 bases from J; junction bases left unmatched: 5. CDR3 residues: CASSAGQGLEQYF. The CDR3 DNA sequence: TGTGCCAGCAGCGCCGGACAGGGGCTCGAGCAGTACTTC.

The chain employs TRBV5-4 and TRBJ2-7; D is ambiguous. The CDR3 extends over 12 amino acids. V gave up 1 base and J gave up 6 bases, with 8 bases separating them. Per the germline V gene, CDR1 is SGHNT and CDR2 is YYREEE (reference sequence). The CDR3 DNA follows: TGTGCCAGCAGCTTGAATAGTTTCGAGCAGTACTTC. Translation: CASSLNSFEQYF.

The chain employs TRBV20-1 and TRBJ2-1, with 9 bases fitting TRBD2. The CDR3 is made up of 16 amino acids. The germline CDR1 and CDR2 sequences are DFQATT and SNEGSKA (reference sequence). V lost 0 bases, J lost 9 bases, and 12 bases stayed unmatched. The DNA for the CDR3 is TGCAGTGCTAGAGATAGGCGCGGGGGGGCCTCGGGTGAGCAGTTCTTC. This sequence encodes CSARDRRGGASGEQFF.

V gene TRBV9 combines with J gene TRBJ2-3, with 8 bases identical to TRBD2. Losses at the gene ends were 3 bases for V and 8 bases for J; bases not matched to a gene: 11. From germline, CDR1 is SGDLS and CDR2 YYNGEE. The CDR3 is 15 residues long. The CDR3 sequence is CASSGVAGSPLTQYF. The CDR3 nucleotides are TGTGCCAGCAGCGGAGTAGCGGGGAGCCCACTTACGCAGTATTTT.

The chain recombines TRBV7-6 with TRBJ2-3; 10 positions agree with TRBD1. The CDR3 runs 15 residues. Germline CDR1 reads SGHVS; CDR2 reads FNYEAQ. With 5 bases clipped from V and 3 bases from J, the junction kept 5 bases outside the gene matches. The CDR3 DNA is TGTGCCAGCAGCCGCCGGGACAGGGGTACAGATACGCAGTATTTT. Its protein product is CASSRRDRGTDTQYF.